The 32 T cell receptor beta chains below were found in one sample sequenced in a study of blood T cell repertoires in COVID-19. Only in-frame clones appear in the TCRdb table, and some are missing; sequencing was by immunoSEQ multiplex PCR. The sample holds about 210,000 clones, roughly 82% seen once. The sequenced material came from peripheral blood. The receptors were gathered from a man aged 40-49 years who had recovered from COVID-19.

The V gene is TRBV7-9, the J gene TRBJ2-1; TRBD2 agrees at 8 bases. This CDR3 is 14 amino acids long. Germline trimming cut 0 bases from V and 12 bases from J; bases unmatched to any gene: 7. Germline V gives CDR1 SEHNR, CDR2 FQNEAQ (reference sequence). The CDR3 region is CASSLAQRGGPQFF. The CDR3 nucleotides read TGTGCCAGCAGCTTAGCTCAACGGGGGGGCCCGCAGTTCTTC.

V is TRBV11-2 and J is TRBJ2-3; 8 bases map to TRBD2. The V segment lost 1 base and the J segment 3 bases; nucleotides outside the gene matches: 3. From germline, CDR1 is SGHAT and CDR2 FQNNGV. The CDR3 length is 15 residues. CDR3 in DNA: TGTGCCAGCAGCTTAGGGGCGGGGGGAACAGATACGCAGTATTTT. Translating it yields CASSLGAGGTDTQYF.

This sequence joins TRBV6-1 and TRBJ2-1; TRBD2 matches 9 bases. From germline, CDR1 is MNHNS and CDR2 SASEGT. Trimming cost V 4 bases and J 5 bases; bases outside gene matches: 9. The CDR3 sequence is 16 residues long. CDR3 region: CASSGVAGVVDNEQFF. The CDR3 nucleotides read TGTGCCAGCAGTGGGGTAGCGGGAGTCGTCGACAATGAGCAGTTCTTC.

This clone was detected only once. This sequence joins TRBV10-3 and TRBJ1-2; maybe TRBD1 (5 bases). Germline CDR1 is ENHRY and CDR2 is SYGVKD. CDR3 size: 15 residues. Trimming removed 4 bases at V and 2 bases at J, with 14 bases between. This CDR3 is CAISGGGSRNYGYTF. The CDR3 DNA is TGTGCCATCAGTGGGGGGGGTTCAAGGAACTATGGCTACACCTTC.

The V call is TRBV5-4, the J call TRBJ1-2; 8 positions agree with TRBD1. There are 13 residues in the CDR3. Unmatched junction bases numbered 4, after V lost 3 bases and J lost 6 bases. The germline gives CDR1 SGHNT, CDR2 YYREEE (reference sequence). The chain's CDR3 is CASSSGGVDGYTF. In DNA form, the CDR3 reads TGTGCCAGCAGCTCAGGGGGCGTCGATGGCTACACCTTC.

This chain connects TRBV15 to TRBJ1-5, with no clear D. The CDR3 length is 14 residues. CDR1 LNHNV and CDR2 YYDKDF come from the germline V gene (reference sequence). Trimming left V 5 bases short and J 12 bases short, with 20 bases between. CDR3 nucleotide sequence: TGTGCCACCAGCGACCCACCCCGGAGGTGGCTCCAGCATTTT. Translation: CATSDPPRRWLQHF.

The chain employs TRBV7-2 and TRBJ1-6; the D is unclear. This CDR3 region has 17 residues. V was shortened by 5 bases and J by 0 bases, with 14 bases between the two germline ends. Germline V CDR1 and CDR2: SGHTA, FQGNSA. CDR3 DNA: TGTGCCAGCAGCGAGAGCCTGGGGAGCTCCTATAATTCACCCCTCCACTTT. This codes for CASSESLGSSYNSPLHF.

This rearrangement joins TRBV6-5 to TRBJ2-1, with TRBD2 as a possible D gene (6 bases). CDR3 size: 16 residues. The V end was cut by 0 bases, the J end by 6 bases, with 15 bases between. Germline CDR1 reads MNHEY; CDR2 reads SVGAGI. This CDR3 reads CASSYSRGTRFNEQFF. DNA for the CDR3: TGTGCCAGCAGTTACTCTCGCGGGACTCGCTTCAATGAGCAGTTCTTC.

CDR3 sequence reads: CASSLNRGGTEAFF. The CDR3 bases are TGTGCCAGCAGTCTAAACAGGGGTGGAACTGAAGCTTTCTTT. The chain combines TRBV27 with TRBJ1-1, with 7 bases matching TRBD1. V lost 5 bases and J lost 5; bases outside the gene matches: 8. The length of the CDR3 is 14 residues. Germline CDR1 MNHEY, CDR2 SMNVEV (reference sequence).

This clone was counted between two and nine times. The chain combines TRBV19 with TRBJ2-3, with 9 bases matching TRBD2. J was trimmed by 4 bases and V by 2 bases; bases with no gene match: 4. The length of the CDR3 is 15 residues. CDR1 and CDR2 from the germline V gene are LNHDA and SQIVND (reference sequence). The CDR3 coding sequence is TGTGCCAGTAGTATAATAGCGGGAGAGGCAGATACGCAGTATTTT. Translated: CASSIIAGEADTQYF.

V and J are TRBV6-2 or TRBV6-3 and TRBJ2-5, with 8 bases lining up with TRBD2. Germline V gene sequence: CDR1 MNHEY, CDR2 SVGEGT. Losses at the gene ends were 2 bases for V and 5 bases for J; bases not matched to a gene: 4. The CDR3 is 14 amino acids. The CDR3 is CASSYGAGEETQYF. The CDR3 coding sequence is TGTGCCAGCAGTTACGGAGCGGGAGAGGAGACCCAGTACTTC.

This sequence joins TRBV7-9 and TRBJ1-2; TRBD1 aligns across 10 bases. The J segment lost 2 bases and the V segment lost 5 bases, leaving 11 bases of the junction unmatched. From germline, CDR1 is SEHNR and CDR2 FQNEAQ (reference sequence). The CDR3 totals 17 residues. The DNA of the CDR3 is TGTGCCAGCAGCCCACGTGCCGGGACAGGGGTCAACTATGGCTACACCTTC. It encodes CASSPRAGTGVNYGYTF.

The CDR3 is CSASMPGSAEQFF. CDR3 DNA: TGCAGTGCTAGTATGCCAGGGTCGGCTGAGCAGTTCTTC. The rearrangement joins TRBV20-1 to TRBJ2-1, with D perhaps TRBD1 (5 bases). Germline V gives CDR1 DFQATT, CDR2 SNEGSKA (reference sequence). The CDR3 covers 13 residues. Trimming pared 3 bases from V and 9 bases from J, leaving 15 bases between.

This chain links TRBV4-1 with TRBJ2-1; 9 bases line up with TRBD1. After removal of 1 base from V and 7 bases from J, the junction contained 11 bases not matched to a gene. Germline assignment: CDR1 MGHRA and CDR2 YSYEKL. The CDR3 totals 17 residues. The DNA for the CDR3 is TGCGCCAGCAGCCAAGTTACTGGACAGGGGCGACAGAATGAGCAGTTCTTC. Translating it yields CASSQVTGQGRQNEQFF.

This chain links TRBV6-2 or TRBV6-3 with TRBJ2-7; a possible D gene is TRBD2 (5 bases). V was cut by 0 bases and J by 7 bases, with 10 bases left in between. The CDR3 is 13 amino acids. CDR1 MNHEY and CDR2 SVGEGT come from the germline V gene. CDR3 DNA: TGTGCCAGCAGTTACTCGGGAGTGGGTGAGCAGTACTTC. Translated, it gives CASSYSGVGEQYF.

The chain combines TRBV28 with TRBJ2-7; a weak D match, TRBD2 (6 bases). Per the germline V gene, CDR1 is MDHEN and CDR2 is SYDVKM. Deletions cut 3 bases from V and 3 bases from J, with 9 bases between. This CDR3 has 13 residues. The CDR3 sequence: CASSFLTSYEQYF. The CDR3 bases are TGTGCCAGCAGTTTCCTGACTAGCTACGAGCAGTACTTC. Together with reference TRBV28 and TRBJ2-7, the CDR3 gives the full variable domain: DVKVTQSSRYLVKRTGEKVFLECVQDMDHENMFWYRQDPGLGLRLIYFSYDVKMKEKGDIPEGYSVSREKKERFSLILESASTNQTSMYLCASSFLTSYEQYFGPGTRLTVT.

This chain connects TRBV2 to TRBJ1-1, with D perhaps matching TRBD1 (5 bases). This CDR3 region has 15 residues. V was cut by 0 bases and J by 5 bases, with 13 bases left in between. Germline assignment: CDR1 SNHLY and CDR2 FYNNEI. In DNA, the CDR3 is TGTGCCAGCAGTGAAGCGCGGGGCCCGTTGACTGAAGCTTTCTTT. It encodes CASSEARGPLTEAFF.

The chain combines TRBV30 with TRBJ1-5, with D possibly matching TRBD1 (6 bases). This CDR3 spans 14 amino acids. The V and J ends lost 5 bases and 4 bases respectively, with 15 bases between them. Germline CDR1 is GTSNPN and CDR2 is SVGIG (reference sequence). The CDR3 region is CAWDQTGWNQPQHF. Here the CDR3 DNA reads TGTGCCTGGGACCAGACAGGTTGGAATCAGCCCCAGCATTTT.

V and J are TRBV7-8 and TRBJ2-3; TRBD1 matches at 9 bases. J was trimmed by 1 base and V by 2 bases; bases with no gene match: 1. There are 15 residues in the CDR3. CDR1 and CDR2 from the germline V gene are SGHVS and FQNEAQ. Written as DNA, the CDR3 is TGTGCCAGCAGCTTACGGGACAGGGGCACAGATACGCAGTATTTT. Protein: CASSLRDRGTDTQYF. Combining the CDR3 with reference TRBV7-8 and TRBJ2-3 gives the whole variable domain GAGVSQSPRYKVAKRGQDVALRCDPISGHVSLFWYQQALGQGPEFLTYFQNEAQLDKSGLPSDRFFAERPEGSVSTLKIQRTQQEDSAVYLCASSLRDRGTDTQYFGPGTRLTVL.

The chain employs TRBV7-2 and TRBJ2-4, with a possible D match to TRBD2 (6 bases). CDR3 length equals 16 residues. Trimming shortened V by 5 bases and J by 1 base, and 15 bases separated the two germline ends. The V gene's germline CDR1 is SGHTA and CDR2 FQGNSA. The CDR3 region has the DNA TGTGCCAGCAGCCCGGGGCGGGGAAGGGCCAAAAACATTCAGTACTTC. This codes for CASSPGRGRAKNIQYF.

This clone was found a few times. This chain joins TRBV7-9 and TRBJ1-2; D perhaps matches TRBD1 (5 bases). Trimming left V 5 bases short and J 4 bases short, with 17 bases between. Germline V lookup: CDR1 SEHNR, CDR2 FQNEAQ (reference sequence). The CDR3 has 15 amino acids. CDR3 residues: CASSRRGSGGYGYTF. The CDR3 DNA follows: TGTGCCAGCAGCCGACGGGGGTCTGGGGGCTATGGCTACACCTTC.

V usage is TRBV30 and J usage is TRBJ2-5, with D tentatively TRBD1 (6 bases). Germline CDR1 reads GTSNPN; CDR2 reads SVGIG (reference sequence). CDR3 size: 16 residues. Deletions cut 2 bases from V and 0 bases from J, with 16 bases between. This CDR3 is CAWSRGQRMYQETQYF. CDR3 nucleotides: TGTGCCTGGAGTAGGGGACAAAGGATGTACCAAGAGACCCAGTACTTC.

The chain employs TRBV5-6 and TRBJ2-3; TRBD2 agrees at 13 bases. This CDR3 region has 19 residues. V gave up 4 bases and J gave up 1 base; unmatched junction bases: 12. The germline gives CDR1 SGHDT, CDR2 YYEEEE. CDR3 protein: CASSGLTSGGSLGTDTQYF. CDR3 nucleotides: TGTGCCAGCAGCGGGTTGACTAGCGGGGGGTCCTTGGGCACAGATACGCAGTATTTT.

Ten or more counts support this clone. The V and J genes are TRBV6-2 or TRBV6-3 and TRBJ2-6; 8 nucleotides align to TRBD1. Germline CDR1 is MNHEY and CDR2 is SVGEGT. After removal of 2 bases from V and 2 bases from J, the junction contained 5 bases not matched to a gene. This CDR3 contains 17 residues. Here the CDR3 reads CASSYVTGDPGANVLTF. The CDR3 region has the DNA TGTGCCAGCAGTTACGTGACAGGGGATCCTGGGGCCAACGTCCTGACTTTC.

This chain joins TRBV7-2 and TRBJ2-2; 10 nucleotides align to TRBD1. The germline V gene has CDR1 SGHTA and CDR2 FQGNSA. The CDR3 runs 14 residues. V was clipped by 6 bases and J by 8 bases; unmatched bases: 6. The CDR3, as DNA: TGTGCCAGCAGACAGGACAGGGGGGGAGGGGAGCTGTTTTTT. Its protein is CASRQDRGGGELFF.

The chain has TRBV24-1 and TRBJ2-1; D perhaps matches TRBD1 (5 bases). The germline V and J ends were trimmed by 3 bases and 0 bases, with 11 bases remaining between them. CDR3 length: 16 residues. Per germline, CDR1 KGHDR and CDR2 SFDVKD. DNA for the CDR3: TGTGCCACCAGTGATCCGACAGCCCGCTCCTACAATGAGCAGTTCTTC. Its translation: CATSDPTARSYNEQFF.

The V call is TRBV6-6, the J call TRBJ1-5; possibly TRBD1 for D (6 bases). This CDR3 contains 13 residues. From germline, CDR1 is MNHNY and CDR2 SVGAGI (reference sequence). V gave up 5 bases and J gave up 8 bases, with 13 bases separating them. CDR3 sequence (DNA): TGTGCCAGCAGTACACAGGGTTTTGAGCCCCAGCATTTT. Protein sequence: CASSTQGFEPQHF.

The CDR3: CASSPWSLGSYNEQFF. The CDR3 DNA follows: TGTGCCAGCAGCCCTTGGTCCCTCGGTAGCTACAATGAGCAGTTCTTC. The V and J genes are TRBV3-1 (or the pseudogene TRBV3-2) and TRBJ2-1; D gene ambiguous. This CDR3 contains 16 residues. The germline V and J ends were trimmed by 4 bases and 3 bases, with 16 bases remaining between them. Germline-derived CDR1 and CDR2 are LGHDT and YNNKEL (reference sequence).

Only a few counts were recorded for this clone. The chain's CDR3 is CASSPTGTSGIDTDTQYF. CDR3 bases: TGTGCCAGTAGTCCGACCGGGACTAGCGGGATCGACACAGATACGCAGTATTTT. The chain uses TRBV19 and TRBJ2-3, with 13 bases that match TRBD2. Looked up from germline, CDR1 is LNHDA and CDR2 is SQIVND (reference sequence). The CDR3 sequence is 18 residues long. Trimming at V came to 5 bases and at J to 2 bases, leaving 10 bases not matched to a gene.

This rearrangement joins TRBV12-5 to TRBJ1-5, with D possibly being TRBD1 (5 bases). The V gene lost 1 base and the J gene lost 0 bases, with 10 bases spanning the gap. This CDR3 region has 16 residues. From germline, CDR1 is LGHNT and CDR2 FRNRAP. DNA for the CDR3: TGTGCTAGTGGTTTGGGACGACAGAATAGCAATCAGCCCCAGCATTTT. Amino acid sequence: CASGLGRQNSNQPQHF.

The gene calls are TRBV7-9 and TRBJ2-7; a weak D match, TRBD2 (5 bases). The V end was cut by 3 bases, the J end by 1 base, with 10 bases between. Germline CDR1 reads SEHNR; CDR2 reads FQNEAQ (reference sequence). The CDR3 is 14 residues long. For the CDR3, the DNA is TGTGCCAGCAGCTTGGCTTCGGGGTCCTACGAGCAGTACTTC. This translates into CASSLASGSYEQYF.

This clone was seen once. This chain joins TRBV30 and TRBJ1-1; D unclear. The CDR3 has 12 amino acids. Germline lookup yields CDR1 GTSNPN and CDR2 SVGIG (reference sequence). Deletions cut 0 bases from V and 2 bases from J, with 4 bases between. CDR3 sequence reads: CAWSVLNTEAFF. The CDR3 nucleotides read TGTGCCTGGAGTGTTCTAAACACTGAAGCTTTCTTT.